The TCR beta chain described here comes from a study of OX40 agonist ivuxolimab in advanced cancers. For the study at large: Partial responses were achieved by three patients: one hepatocellular carcinoma, two cutaneous melanoma.

Produced via immunoSEQ multiplex PCR; TCRdb's table is partial and in-frame only. The sample has 13,000 or so clones, 67% seen once. This CDR3 region has 13 residues. Trimming removed 5 bases at V and 10 bases at J, with 17 bases between. CDR1 and CDR2 from the germline V gene are SGHNT and YYREEE (reference sequence). Concerning this clone itself: Antigen unknown.

Findings of the study overall: CD4+ and CD8+ blood T cells expanded clonally by week 6 at 0.1 to 3.0 mg/kg. Low normalized T-cell clonal expansion was additionally recorded for some nonresponders.

The chain links TRBV5-4 to TRBJ2-3; perhaps TRBD2 as D (6 bases). The TCR comes from an adult with an advanced solid tumor such as melanoma, head and neck, liver or kidney cancer. Sequenced material: CD4+ or CD8+ T cells sorted from blood, taken in a trial of the OX40 agonist ivuxolimab. The CDR3 is CASRDSGAAAQYF. The CDR3 DNA reads TGTGCCAGCAGAGATAGCGGAGCCGCGGCGCAGTATTTT.